The 30 T cell receptor beta chains listed next were all sequenced from one sample in a study of blood T cell repertoires in COVID-19. Profiled with immunoSEQ multiplex PCR; TCRdb holds only in-frame clones, not every one. Of 200,000 to 250,000 clones in the sample, more than 70% were seen once. Sequencing was performed on peripheral blood. Every receptor here comes from a woman between 55 and 75 years old with acute or convalescent COVID-19.

This rearrangement joins TRBV6-5 to TRBJ2-7; 8 nucleotides align to TRBD1. This CDR3 is 14 amino acids long. Germline-derived CDR1 and CDR2 are MNHEY and SVGAGI. J gave up 0 bases and V 5 bases, and 3 bases lay outside the gene matches. CDR3 coding DNA: TGTGCCAGCAGTCGGACAGGGAGCTCCTACGAGCAGTACTTC. Translating gives CASSRTGSSYEQYF.

CDR3 sequence reads: CASSYGQQPNYGYTF. DNA of the CDR3: TGCGCCAGCAGTTATGGACAGCAACCGAACTATGGCTACACCTTC. The chain joins TRBV5-1 to TRBJ1-2; maybe TRBD1 (6 bases). CDR3 length: 15 amino acids. V was cut by 5 bases and J by 2 bases, with 16 bases left in between. Germline CDR1 reads SGHRS; CDR2 reads YFSETQ.

CDR3 sequence: CASSRPGHHGV. DNA of the CDR3: TGTGCCAGCAGTCGTCCGGGACACCATGGGGTC. The V call is TRBV6-5, the J call TRBJ2-7; a possible D gene is TRBD1 (6 bases). The CDR3 runs to 11 residues. Germline V lookup: CDR1 MNHEY, CDR2 SVGAGI.

The chain uses TRBV7-8 and TRBJ1-2, with 10 bases aligning to TRBD1. Trimming cost V 4 bases and J 4 bases; bases outside gene matches: 9. This CDR3 region has 16 residues. Germline-derived CDR1 and CDR2 are SGHVS and FQNEAQ. CDR3 sequence reads: CASSSRRDRGGYGYTF. In DNA form, the CDR3 reads TGTGCCAGCAGCTCACGCAGGGACAGGGGTGGCTATGGCTACACCTTC.

J is TRBJ1-1 and V is TRBV5-1; 8 bases match TRBD1. Germline CDR1 and CDR2: SGHRS and YFSETQ. CDR3 size: 15 residues. The J segment lost 0 bases and the V segment lost 4 bases, leaving 5 bases of the junction unmatched. The CDR3 reads CASSPRTGMNTEAFF. For the CDR3, the DNA is TGCGCCAGCAGCCCGAGGACAGGGATGAACACTGAAGCTTTCTTT.

This clone was picked up a small number of times. The chain combines TRBV6-2 or TRBV6-3 with TRBJ2-1, with 9 bases aligning to TRBD2. V lost 2 bases, J lost 6 bases, and 5 bases stayed unmatched. CDR1 is MNHEY and CDR2 is SVGEGT in the germline V gene. CDR3 length: 15 amino acids. The CDR3 is CASSYAGGPSNEQFF. In DNA, the CDR3 is TGTGCCAGCAGTTACGCGGGAGGGCCCTCCAATGAGCAGTTCTTC.

The rearrangement uses TRBV30 and TRBJ2-7, with D perhaps matching TRBD2 (5 bases). V dropped 4 bases and J dropped 3 bases, with 7 bases sitting between them. The CDR3 is made up of 11 amino acids. CDR1 is GTSNPN and CDR2 is SVGIG in the germline V gene (reference sequence). The DNA for the CDR3 is TGTGCCTGGACAGAGGGCTACGAGCAGTACTTC. Its translation is CAWTEGYEQYF.

This chain uses TRBV9 with TRBJ2-3; a weak D match, TRBD1 (6 bases). The germline CDR1 and CDR2 sequences are SGDLS and YYNGEE. The CDR3 has 16 amino acids. V was trimmed by 0 bases and J by 3 bases, leaving 14 bases between them. CDR3: CASSVEIGGSTDTQYF. The CDR3 DNA follows: TGTGCCAGCAGCGTAGAAATAGGGGGTTCGACAGATACGCAGTATTTT.

J is TRBJ2-7 and V is TRBV4-1; 7 positions match TRBD2. Germline-derived CDR1 and CDR2 are MGHRA and YSYEKL. The V and J ends lost 1 base and 6 bases, in that order; junction bases with no gene match: 9. The CDR3 is 15 residues long. CDR3 coding DNA: TGCGCCAGCAGCCAAGTCCCGGGGGGAATGGCCGAGCAGTACTTC. Encoded protein: CASSQVPGGMAEQYF.

V and J are TRBV19 and TRBJ1-5, with TRBD1 matching over 9 bases. The CDR3 runs to 16 residues. The J segment lost 6 bases and the V segment lost 5 bases, leaving 11 bases of the junction unmatched. The germline V gene encodes CDR1 LNHDA and CDR2 SQIVND (reference sequence). CDR3 in amino acids: CASSVTTGTGFQPQHF. DNA for the CDR3: TGTGCCAGTAGTGTAACTACCGGGACAGGGTTTCAGCCCCAGCATTTT.

The sample holds a few counts of this clone. The chain links TRBV6-5 to TRBJ2-2, with D hard to call. Per the germline V gene, CDR1 is MNHEY and CDR2 is SVGAGI. CDR3 length: 11 residues. V lost 8 bases and J 3 bases, leaving 4 bases between the germline ends. The CDR3 DNA reads TGTGCCAGCGAGGACACCGGGGAGCTGTTTTTT. It specifies CASEDTGELFF.

V gene TRBV7-9 combines with J gene TRBJ1-4, with D unclear. The CDR3 length is 14 residues. Germline V lookup: CDR1 SEHNR, CDR2 FQNEAQ (reference sequence). V was pared by 5 bases and J by 8 bases, with 15 bases between. CDR3 DNA: TGTGCCAGCAGCCGATCCGGAGTCCAAGAAAAACTGTTTTTT. This gives the protein CASSRSGVQEKLFF.

There are a few counts of this clone. The chain joins TRBV5-4 to TRBJ1-4; 9 nucleotides match TRBD1. Germline values: CDR1 SGHNT, CDR2 YYREEE (reference sequence). CDR3 length: 20 amino acids. V trimming: 4 bases; J trimming: 3 bases; junction bases outside the gene matches: 19. The CDR3 loop reads CASSTGQGSALGLANEKLFF. CDR3 sequence (DNA): TGTGCCAGCAGCACAGGACAGGGGAGCGCGTTGGGTCTGGCTAATGAAAAACTGTTTTTT.

The rearrangement joins TRBV9 to TRBJ2-2, with 9 bases lining up with TRBD1. Germline CDR1 and CDR2: SGDLS and YYNGEE. CDR3 length: 15 amino acids. V lost 4 bases, J lost 5 bases, and 6 bases stayed unmatched. The CDR3 sequence: CASSLGQGGTGELFF. The CDR3, as DNA: TGTGCCAGCAGCCTGGGACAGGGAGGAACCGGGGAGCTGTTTTTT. The full variable domain, rest sourced from reference TRBV9 and TRBJ2-2, is DSGVTQTPKHLITATGQRVTLRCSPRSGDLSVYWYQQSLDQGLQFLIQYYNGEERAKGNILERFSAQQFPDLHSELNLSSLELGDSALYFCASSLGQGGTGELFFGEGSRLTVL.

This chain uses TRBV19 with TRBJ1-1; 8 nucleotides line up with TRBD1. V gave up 4 bases and J gave up 1 base; unmatched junction bases: 2. This CDR3 contains 14 residues. CDR1 LNHDA and CDR2 SQIVND come from the germline V gene (reference sequence). For the CDR3, the DNA is TGTGCCAGTAGTACCGGGACAGGGAACACTGAAGCTTTCTTT. Protein sequence: CASSTGTGNTEAFF.

The rearrangement uses TRBV7-9 and TRBJ1-1; D remains ambiguous. This CDR3 has 10 residues. V lost 2 bases to trimming and J lost 7 bases, with 2 bases between them. Per germline, CDR1 SEHNR and CDR2 FQNEAQ (reference sequence). CDR3 sequence reads: CASSLYEAFF. CDR3 nucleotide sequence: TGTGCCAGCAGCTTATATGAAGCTTTCTTT.

V is TRBV7-9 and J is TRBJ2-3, with 9 bases that match TRBD1. The V gene's germline CDR1 is SEHNR and CDR2 FQNEAQ (reference sequence). Unmatched junction bases numbered 7, after V lost 5 bases and J lost 1 base. The CDR3 is 16 residues long. CDR3 residues: CASSVTGGSGTDTQYF. Written as DNA, the CDR3 is TGTGCCAGCAGCGTAACAGGGGGCTCGGGCACAGATACGCAGTATTTT.

The rearrangement joins TRBV19 to TRBJ1-5; possible D gene TRBD1, 5 bases. The germline V gene encodes CDR1 LNHDA and CDR2 SQIVND (reference sequence). V dropped 10 bases and J dropped 3 bases, with 10 bases sitting between them. This CDR3 spans 12 amino acids. CDR3 in DNA: TGTGCCACCCAGGGTCCCAATCAGCCCCAGCATTTT. Translation gives CATQGPNQPQHF.

The chain couples TRBV5-1 to TRBJ2-3; 9 bases are a match to TRBD2. The CDR3 loop spans 17 amino acids. V gave up 0 bases and J gave up 5 bases; unmatched junction bases: 10. Germline values: CDR1 SGHRS, CDR2 YFSETQ. CDR3 bases: TGCGCCAGCAGCTTGGAGGGGCGGGGGGGCCGAGGAGATACGCAGTATTTT. As protein: CASSLEGRGGRGDTQYF.

The V call is TRBV10-3, the J call TRBJ2-2; maybe TRBD1 (5 bases). In germline, CDR1 is ENHRY, CDR2 SYGVKD. Trimming removed 6 bases at V and 1 base at J, with 9 bases between. The CDR3 extends over 14 amino acids. CDR3 residues: CAIRPTENTGELFF. The CDR3 coding sequence is TGTGCCATCAGGCCGACAGAGAACACCGGGGAGCTGTTTTTT.

The rearrangement uses TRBV19 and TRBJ1-5; TRBD1 might be the D (5 bases). CDR3 size: 15 residues. CDR1 LNHDA and CDR2 SQIVND come from the germline V gene (reference sequence). The V end lost 6 bases, the J end lost 2 bases, and 14 bases lay between the germline ends. The CDR3 DNA follows: TGTGCCAGTAGCTTCGAAAAACAGGGCAATCAGCCCCAGCATTTT. Its protein product is CASSFEKQGNQPQHF. Looking up the rest from reference TRBV19 and TRBJ1-5 gives the full variable domain: DGGITQSPKYLFRKEGQNVTLSCEQNLNHDAMYWYRQDPGQGLRLIYYSQIVNDFQKGDIAEGYSVSREKKESFPLTVTSAQKNPTAFYLCASSFEKQGNQPQHFGDGTRLSIL.

This rearrangement joins TRBV2 to TRBJ1-5; 7 nucleotides line up with TRBD1. With V trimmed by 4 bases and J by 5 bases, 2 bases remained unmatched. The CDR3 runs to 13 residues. In germline, CDR1 is SNHLY, CDR2 FYNNEI. The CDR3 DNA sequence: TGTGCCAGCAGTGCAGACAGGGATCAGCCCCAGCATTTT. Translation gives CASSADRDQPQHF. The variable domain in full, completed from reference TRBV2 and TRBJ1-5, reads EPEVTQTPSHQVTQMGQEVILRCVPISNHLYFYWYRQILGQKVEFLVSFYNNEISEKSEIFDDQFSVERPDGSNFTLKIRSTKLEDSAMYFCASSADRDQPQHFGDGTRLSIL.

This chain uses TRBV5-5 with TRBJ2-1; 10 nucleotides match TRBD2. The J segment lost 5 bases and the V segment lost 0 bases, leaving 14 bases of the junction unmatched. In germline, CDR1 is SGHKS, CDR2 YYEKEE (reference sequence). This CDR3 is 19 amino acids long. The CDR3 spells CASSLAPPSGRRENNEQFF. The CDR3 nucleotides are TGTGCCAGCAGCTTGGCCCCCCCTAGCGGGAGAAGGGAAAACAATGAGCAGTTCTTC.

The rearrangement links TRBV18 to TRBJ1-2; a possible D gene is TRBD1 (5 bases). The CDR3 is made up of 16 amino acids. V was shortened by 3 bases and J by 3 bases, with 17 bases between the two germline ends. CDR1 KGHSH and CDR2 LQKENI come from the germline V gene. This CDR3 reads CASSPDWKGNDYGYTF. CDR3 coding DNA: TGTGCCAGCTCACCGGATTGGAAGGGGAACGACTATGGCTACACCTTC.

The V and J genes are TRBV7-3 and TRBJ2-1; 7 bases match TRBD1. The CDR3 consists of 14 residues. Trimming removed 8 bases from V and 4 bases from J; junction bases left unmatched: 8. Germline CDR1 and CDR2: SGHTA and FQGTGA. Written as DNA, the CDR3 is TGTGCCAGCGCGAGGACAGGCCAATACAATGAGCAGTTCTTC. It specifies CASARTGQYNEQFF.

This chain links TRBV4-3 with TRBJ2-3, with 10 nucleotides matching TRBD1. CDR3 length: 16 residues. Germline values: CDR1 LGHNA, CDR2 YSLEER. With 4 bases clipped from V and 1 base from J, the junction kept 5 bases outside the gene matches. The CDR3 DNA reads TGCGCCAGCAGCCTGACCGGGACAGGGGGCACAGATACGCAGTATTTT. This translates into CASSLTGTGGTDTQYF.

The chain combines TRBV6-5 with TRBJ2-1; 10 positions match TRBD1. V lost 6 bases to trimming and J lost 5 bases; unmatched junction nucleotides: 10. The germline CDR1 and CDR2 sequences are MNHEY and SVGAGI. The length of the CDR3 is 16 residues. CDR3 sequence: CASRYAGTGVDNEQFF. DNA for the CDR3: TGTGCCAGCAGATACGCCGGGACAGGGGTCGACAATGAGCAGTTCTTC.

This clone was detected only a few times. The V gene is TRBV18, the J gene TRBJ1-2; D remains unclear. Trimming stripped 3 bases from V and 8 bases from J, with 19 bases between. Per germline, CDR1 KGHSH and CDR2 LQKENI. The CDR3 consists of 15 residues. As DNA, the CDR3 is TGTGCCAGCTCACCCTCGTCCCCGGGTCAAGGAGGCTACACCTTC. Amino acid sequence: CASSPSSPGQGGYTF.

The chain employs TRBV19 and TRBJ1-2; TRBD1 matches at 7 bases. CDR1 and CDR2 from the germline V gene are LNHDA and SQIVND (reference sequence). V shed 3 bases, J shed 3 bases, and the junction held 7 bases outside the gene matches. The CDR3 is made up of 15 amino acids. This CDR3 reads CASSIGTAGDYGYTF. The CDR3 region has the DNA TGTGCCAGTAGTATCGGGACAGCGGGAGACTATGGCTACACCTTC.

This chain connects TRBV5-1 to TRBJ2-6, with a weak D call TRBD1 (6 bases). CDR3 length equals 17 residues. CDR1 is SGHRS and CDR2 is YFSETQ in the germline V gene. V was clipped by 3 bases and J by 0 bases, with 13 bases between them. CDR3 loop: CASSSRDRISGANVLTF. CDR3 DNA: TGCGCCAGCAGCTCCCGAGACAGGATCTCTGGGGCCAACGTCCTGACTTTC.